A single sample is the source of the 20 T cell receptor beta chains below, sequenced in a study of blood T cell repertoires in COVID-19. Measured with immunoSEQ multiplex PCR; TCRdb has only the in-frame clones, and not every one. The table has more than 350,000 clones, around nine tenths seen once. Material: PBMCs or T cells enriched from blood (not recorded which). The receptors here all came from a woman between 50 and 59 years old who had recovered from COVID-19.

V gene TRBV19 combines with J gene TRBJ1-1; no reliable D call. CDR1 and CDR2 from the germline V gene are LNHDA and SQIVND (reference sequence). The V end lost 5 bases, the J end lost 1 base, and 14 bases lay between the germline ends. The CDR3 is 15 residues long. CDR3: CASSVLGVGNTEAFF. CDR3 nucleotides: TGTGCCAGTAGTGTACTCGGGGTAGGGAACACTGAAGCTTTCTTT.

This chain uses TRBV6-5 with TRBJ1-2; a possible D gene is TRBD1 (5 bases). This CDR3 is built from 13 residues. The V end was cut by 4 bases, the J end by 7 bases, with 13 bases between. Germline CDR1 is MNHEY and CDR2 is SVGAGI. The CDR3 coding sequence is TGTGCCAGCAGTTTCGGGACTCGGGGTGGCTACACCTTC. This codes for CASSFGTRGGYTF.

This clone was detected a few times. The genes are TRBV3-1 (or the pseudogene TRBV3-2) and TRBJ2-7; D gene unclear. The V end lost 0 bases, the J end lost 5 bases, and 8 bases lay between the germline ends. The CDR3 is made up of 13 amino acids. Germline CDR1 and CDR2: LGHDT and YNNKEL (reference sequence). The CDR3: CASSQDHNHEQYF. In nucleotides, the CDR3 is TGTGCCAGCAGCCAAGATCACAACCACGAGCAGTACTTC.

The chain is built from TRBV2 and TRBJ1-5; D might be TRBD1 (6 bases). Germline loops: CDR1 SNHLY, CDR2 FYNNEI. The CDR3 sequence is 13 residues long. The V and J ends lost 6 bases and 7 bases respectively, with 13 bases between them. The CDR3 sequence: CASRDTGYQPQHF. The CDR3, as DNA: TGTGCCAGCAGGGACACAGGGTACCAGCCCCAGCATTTT.

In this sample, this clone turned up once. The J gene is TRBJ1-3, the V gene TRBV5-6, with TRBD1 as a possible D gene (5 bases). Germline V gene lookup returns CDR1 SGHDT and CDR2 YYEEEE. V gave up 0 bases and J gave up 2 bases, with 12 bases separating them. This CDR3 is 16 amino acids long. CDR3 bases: TGTGCCAGCAGCTTGGATCCAGGGCGGACTGGAAACACCATATATTTT. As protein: CASSLDPGRTGNTIYF. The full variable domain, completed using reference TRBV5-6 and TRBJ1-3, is DAGVTQSPTHLIKTRGQQVTLRCSPKSGHDTVSWYQQALGQGPQFIFQYYEEEERQRGNFPDRFSGHQFPNYSSELNVNALLLGDSALYLCASSLDPGRTGNTIYFGEGSWLTVV.

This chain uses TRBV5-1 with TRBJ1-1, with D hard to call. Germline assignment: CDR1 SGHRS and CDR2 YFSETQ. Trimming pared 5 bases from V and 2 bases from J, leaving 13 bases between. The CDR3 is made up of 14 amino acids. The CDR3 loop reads CASRESSQNTEAFF. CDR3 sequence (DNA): TGCGCCAGCAGGGAGTCGTCTCAAAACACTGAAGCTTTCTTT.

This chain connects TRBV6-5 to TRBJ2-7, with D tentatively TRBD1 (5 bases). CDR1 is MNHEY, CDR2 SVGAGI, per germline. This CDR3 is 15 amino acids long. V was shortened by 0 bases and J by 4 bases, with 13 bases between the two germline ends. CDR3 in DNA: TGTGCCAGCAGTTACTCCGACAGTGCTCCTTACGAGCAGTACTTC. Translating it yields CASSYSDSAPYEQYF.

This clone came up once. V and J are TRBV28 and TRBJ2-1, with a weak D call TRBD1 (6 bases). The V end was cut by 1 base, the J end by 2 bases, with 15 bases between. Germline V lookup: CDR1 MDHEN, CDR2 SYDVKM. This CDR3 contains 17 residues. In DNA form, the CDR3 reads TGTGCCAGCAGTTTATTTTCCCGGGACACGCCCTACAATGAGCAGTTCTTC. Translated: CASSLFSRDTPYNEQFF.

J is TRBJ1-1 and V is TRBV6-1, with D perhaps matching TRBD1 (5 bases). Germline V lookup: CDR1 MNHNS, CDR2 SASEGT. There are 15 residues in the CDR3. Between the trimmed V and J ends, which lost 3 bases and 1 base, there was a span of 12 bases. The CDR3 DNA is TGTGCCAGCAGTGACGGTTTCACAGGGAACACTGAAGCTTTCTTT. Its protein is CASSDGFTGNTEAFF.

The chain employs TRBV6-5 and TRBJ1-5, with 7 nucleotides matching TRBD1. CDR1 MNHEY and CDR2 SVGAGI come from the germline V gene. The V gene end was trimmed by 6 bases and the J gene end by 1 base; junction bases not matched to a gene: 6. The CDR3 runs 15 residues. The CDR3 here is CASSQQTGSNQPQHF. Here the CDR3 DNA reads TGTGCCAGCAGCCAACAGACAGGGAGCAATCAGCCCCAGCATTTT.

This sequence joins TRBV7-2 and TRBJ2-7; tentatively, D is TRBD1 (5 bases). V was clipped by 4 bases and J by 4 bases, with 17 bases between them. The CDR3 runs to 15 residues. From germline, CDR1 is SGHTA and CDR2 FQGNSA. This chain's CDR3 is CASSYGADQLYEQYF. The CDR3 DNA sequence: TGTGCCAGCAGCTATGGGGCAGACCAGTTGTACGAGCAGTACTTC. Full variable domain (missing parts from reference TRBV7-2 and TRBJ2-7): GAGVSQSPSNKVTEKGKDVELRCDPISGHTALYWYRQSLGQGLEFLIYFQGNSAPDKSGLPSDRFSAERTGGSVSTLTIQRTQQEDSAVYLCASSYGADQLYEQYFGPGTRLTVT.

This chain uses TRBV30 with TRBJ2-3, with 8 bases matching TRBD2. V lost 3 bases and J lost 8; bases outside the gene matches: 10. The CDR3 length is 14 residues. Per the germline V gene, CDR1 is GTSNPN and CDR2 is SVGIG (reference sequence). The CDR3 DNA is TGTGCCTGGAGACCGGGGGGGCCAGGAGGTACGCAGTATTTT. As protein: CAWRPGGPGGTQYF.

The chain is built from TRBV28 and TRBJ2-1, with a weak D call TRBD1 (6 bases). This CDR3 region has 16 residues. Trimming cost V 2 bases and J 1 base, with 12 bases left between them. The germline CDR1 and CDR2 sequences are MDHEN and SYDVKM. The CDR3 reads CASSLTPGTSYNEQFF. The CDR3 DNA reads TGTGCCAGCAGTTTAACCCCAGGGACATCCTACAATGAGCAGTTCTTC.

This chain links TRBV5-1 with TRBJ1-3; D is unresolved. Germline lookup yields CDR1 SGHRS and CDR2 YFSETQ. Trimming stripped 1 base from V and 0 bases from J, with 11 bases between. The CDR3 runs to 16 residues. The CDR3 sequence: CASSLSSLNSGNTIYF. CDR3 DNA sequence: TGCGCCAGCAGCTTGAGTAGCCTCAACTCTGGAAACACCATATATTTT.

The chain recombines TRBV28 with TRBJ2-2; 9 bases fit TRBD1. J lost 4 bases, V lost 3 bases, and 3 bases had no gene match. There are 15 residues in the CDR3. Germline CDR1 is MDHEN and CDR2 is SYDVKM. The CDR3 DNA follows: TGTGCCAGCAGTTTGGGGACAGGGATCACCGGGGAGCTGTTTTTT. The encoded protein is CASSLGTGITGELFF.

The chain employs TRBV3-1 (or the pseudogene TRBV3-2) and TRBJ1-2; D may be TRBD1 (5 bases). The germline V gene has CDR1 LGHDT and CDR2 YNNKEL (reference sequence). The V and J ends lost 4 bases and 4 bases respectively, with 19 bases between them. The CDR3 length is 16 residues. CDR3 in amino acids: CASSPGGTGNSYGYTF. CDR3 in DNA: TGTGCCAGCAGCCCAGGCGGTACAGGAAACTCCTATGGCTACACCTTC.

This chain's CDR3 is CASNGGIGHEQYF. CDR3 nucleotides: TGTGCCAGCAACGGGGGGATCGGCCACGAGCAGTACTTC. V gene TRBV12-3 or TRBV12-4 combines with J gene TRBJ2-7; 7 bases align to TRBD2. With 7 bases clipped from V and 5 bases from J, the junction kept 8 bases outside the gene matches. The CDR3 covers 13 residues.

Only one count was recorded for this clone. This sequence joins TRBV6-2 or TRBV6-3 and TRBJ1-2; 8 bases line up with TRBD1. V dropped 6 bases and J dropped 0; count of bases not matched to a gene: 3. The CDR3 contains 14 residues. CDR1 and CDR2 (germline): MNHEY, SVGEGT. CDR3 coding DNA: TGTGCCAGCAGCGGGACAGGCACTAACTATGGCTACACCTTC. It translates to CASSGTGTNYGYTF.

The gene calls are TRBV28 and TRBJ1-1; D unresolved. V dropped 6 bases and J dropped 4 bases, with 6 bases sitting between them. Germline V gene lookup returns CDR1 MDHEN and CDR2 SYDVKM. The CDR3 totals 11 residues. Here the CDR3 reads CASRVGTEAFF. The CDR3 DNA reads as TGTGCCAGCAGGGTCGGCACTGAAGCTTTCTTT.

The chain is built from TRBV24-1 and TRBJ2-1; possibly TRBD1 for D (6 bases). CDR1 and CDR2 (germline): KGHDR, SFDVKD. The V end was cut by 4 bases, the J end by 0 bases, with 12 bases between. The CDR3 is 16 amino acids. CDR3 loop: CATSDKDRSSYNEQFF. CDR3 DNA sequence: TGTGCCACCAGTGACAAGGACAGAAGCTCCTACAATGAGCAGTTCTTC.